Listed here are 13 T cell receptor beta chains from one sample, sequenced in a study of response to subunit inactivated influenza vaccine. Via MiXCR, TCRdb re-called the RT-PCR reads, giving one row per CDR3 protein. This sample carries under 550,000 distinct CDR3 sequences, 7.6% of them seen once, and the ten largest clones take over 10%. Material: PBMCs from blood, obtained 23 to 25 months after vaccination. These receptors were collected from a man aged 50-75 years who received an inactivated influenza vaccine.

The CDR3 is CASSPPNLSISGNTIYF. Written as DNA, the CDR3 is TGTGCCAGCTCACCACCGAACCTTTCTATCTCTGGAAACACCATATATTTT. The genes are TRBV18 and TRBJ1-3; D is undetermined. The CDR3 is 17 amino acids. The V and J ends lost 0 bases and 0 bases respectively, with 12 bases between them. The germline CDR1 and CDR2 sequences are KGHSH and LQKENI.

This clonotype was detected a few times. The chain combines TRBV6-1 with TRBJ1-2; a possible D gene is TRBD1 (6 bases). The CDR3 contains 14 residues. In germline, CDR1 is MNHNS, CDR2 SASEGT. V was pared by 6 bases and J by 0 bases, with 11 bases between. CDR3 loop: CASRGQSANYGYTF. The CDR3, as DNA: TGTGCCAGCAGGGGACAATCTGCTAACTATGGCTACACCTTC.

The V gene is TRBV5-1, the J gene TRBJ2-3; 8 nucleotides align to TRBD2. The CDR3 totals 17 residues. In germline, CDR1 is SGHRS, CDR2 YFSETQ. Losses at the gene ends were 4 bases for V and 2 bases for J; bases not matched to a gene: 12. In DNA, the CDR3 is TGCGCCAGCAGCCGAGGGGTAGCGGGAAGGGCCACAGATACGCAGTATTTT. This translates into CASSRGVAGRATDTQYF. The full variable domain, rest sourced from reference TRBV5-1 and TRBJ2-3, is KAGVTQTPRYLIKTRGQQVTLSCSPISGHRSVSWYQQTPGQGLQFLFEYFSETQRNKGNFPGRFSGRQFSNSRSEMNVSTLELGDSALYLCASSRGVAGRATDTQYFGPGTRLTVL.

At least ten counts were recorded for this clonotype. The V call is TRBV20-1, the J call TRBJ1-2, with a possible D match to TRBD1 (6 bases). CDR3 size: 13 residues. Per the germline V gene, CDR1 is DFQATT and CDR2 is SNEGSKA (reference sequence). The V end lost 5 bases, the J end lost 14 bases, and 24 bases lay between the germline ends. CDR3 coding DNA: TGCAGTGCTGAGTGGCCATCCGGACAGATTTTAACCTTC. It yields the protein CSAEWPSGQILTF.

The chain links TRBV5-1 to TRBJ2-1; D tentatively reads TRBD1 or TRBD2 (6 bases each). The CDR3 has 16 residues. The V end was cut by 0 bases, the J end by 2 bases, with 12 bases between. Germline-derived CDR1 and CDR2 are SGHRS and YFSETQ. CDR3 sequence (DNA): TGCGCCAGCAGCTTGGGGATGGGGGGCGCCTACAATGAGCAGTTCTTC. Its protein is CASSLGMGGAYNEQFF.

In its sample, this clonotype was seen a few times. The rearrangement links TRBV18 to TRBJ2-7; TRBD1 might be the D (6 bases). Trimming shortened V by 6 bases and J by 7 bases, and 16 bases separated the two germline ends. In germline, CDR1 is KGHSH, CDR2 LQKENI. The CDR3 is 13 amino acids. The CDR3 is CASSGQYMGEQYF. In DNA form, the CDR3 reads TGTGCCAGCTCCGGACAGTATATGGGGGAGCAGTACTTC.

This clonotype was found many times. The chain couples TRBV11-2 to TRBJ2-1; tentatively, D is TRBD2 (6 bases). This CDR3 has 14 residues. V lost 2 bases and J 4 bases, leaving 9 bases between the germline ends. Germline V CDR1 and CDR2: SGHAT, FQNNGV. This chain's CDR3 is CASSLSSGYNEQFF. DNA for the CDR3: TGTGCCAGCAGCTTATCAAGCGGGTACAATGAGCAGTTCTTC.

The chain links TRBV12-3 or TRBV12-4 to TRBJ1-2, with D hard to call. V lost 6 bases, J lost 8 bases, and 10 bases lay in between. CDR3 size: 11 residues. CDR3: CASSEGSGYTF. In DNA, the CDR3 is TGTGCCAGCAGCGAGGGAAGCGGCTACACCTTC.

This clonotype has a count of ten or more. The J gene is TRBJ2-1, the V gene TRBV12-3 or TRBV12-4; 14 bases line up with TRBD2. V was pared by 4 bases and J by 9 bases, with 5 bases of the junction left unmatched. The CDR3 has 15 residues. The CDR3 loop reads CASSSTSGGAAEQFF. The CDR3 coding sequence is TGTGCCAGCAGTTCGACTAGCGGGGGGGCCGCTGAGCAGTTCTTC.

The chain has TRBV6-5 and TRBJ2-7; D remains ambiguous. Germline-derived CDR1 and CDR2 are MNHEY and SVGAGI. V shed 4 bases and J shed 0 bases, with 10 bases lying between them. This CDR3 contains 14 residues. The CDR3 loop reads CASSSWAASYEQYF. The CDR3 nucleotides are TGTGCCAGCAGTTCCTGGGCAGCCTCCTACGAGCAGTACTTC.

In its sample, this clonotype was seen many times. CDR3 bases: TGTGCCAGCAGAACCGGGACAGGGCTTACTGAAGCTTTCTTT. As protein: CASRTGTGLTEAFF. The chain uses TRBV12-3 or TRBV12-4 and TRBJ1-1, with 9 bases identical to TRBD1. Germline trimming cut 6 bases from V and 5 bases from J; bases unmatched to any gene: 7. The CDR3 is 14 amino acids.

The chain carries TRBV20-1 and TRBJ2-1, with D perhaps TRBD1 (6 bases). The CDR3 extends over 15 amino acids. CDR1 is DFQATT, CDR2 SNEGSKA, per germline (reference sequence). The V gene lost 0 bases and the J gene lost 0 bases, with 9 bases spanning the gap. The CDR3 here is CSARDRGFSYNEQFF. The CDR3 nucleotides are TGCAGTGCTAGAGACAGGGGATTCTCCTACAATGAGCAGTTCTTC.

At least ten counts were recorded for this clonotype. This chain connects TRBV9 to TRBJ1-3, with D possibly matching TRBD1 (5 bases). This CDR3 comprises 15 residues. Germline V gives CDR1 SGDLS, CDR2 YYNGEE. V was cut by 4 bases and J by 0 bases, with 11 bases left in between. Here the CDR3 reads CASSNGQGSGNTIYF. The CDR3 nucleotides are TGTGCCAGCAGCAACGGGCAGGGCTCTGGAAACACCATATATTTT.